This T cell receptor beta chain was observed in a study of beta chain features in type 1 diabetes. The study, taken as a whole, reports: The VDJ junctions of type 1 diabetes patients carried fewer insertions and more deletions. Patients with Type 1 diabetes showed moderately but significantly shorter TCRB CDR3s in all four CD4+ subsets.

The investigators reverse transcribed all of the isolated RNA, so they sequenced expressed TCRB transcripts. Assay: immunoSEQ multiplex PCR; the TCRdb copy retains only in-frame clones and omits some. The sample carries 130,000 to 150,000 clones, approximately 52% recorded once. Note on this clone: Its matching antigen is unknown.

J gave up 4 bases and V 3 bases, and 9 bases lay outside the gene matches. Germline CDR1 reads KGHSH; CDR2 reads LQKENI. The CDR3 spans 17 residues. Sequenced sample: Tregs from blood. The TCR comes from a man younger than 30 in good health. The chain couples TRBV18 to TRBJ2-3; 11 bases fit TRBD2. The CDR3 bases are TGTGCCAGCTCACCGGTTAGCGGGGGGGCAGGTGCAGATACGCAGTATTTT. This sequence encodes CASSPVSGGAGADTQYF.